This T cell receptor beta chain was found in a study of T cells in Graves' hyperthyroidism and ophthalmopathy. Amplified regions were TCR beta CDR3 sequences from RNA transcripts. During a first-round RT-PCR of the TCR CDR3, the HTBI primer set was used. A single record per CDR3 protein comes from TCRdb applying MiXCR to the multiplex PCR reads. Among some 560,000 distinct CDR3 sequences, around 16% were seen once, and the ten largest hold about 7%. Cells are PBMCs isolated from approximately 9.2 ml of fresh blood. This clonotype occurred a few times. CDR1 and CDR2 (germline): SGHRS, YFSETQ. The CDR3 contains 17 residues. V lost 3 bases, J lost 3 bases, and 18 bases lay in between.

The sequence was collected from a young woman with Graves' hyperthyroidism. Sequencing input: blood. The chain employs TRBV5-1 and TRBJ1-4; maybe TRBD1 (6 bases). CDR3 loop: CASSSRGGRNPNEKLFF. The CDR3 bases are TGCGCCAGCAGCTCCCGGGGGGGGCGAAACCCTAATGAAAAACTGTTTTTT.